The rows below give T cell receptor beta chains drawn from one sample of a study of blood T cell repertoires in COVID-19. Sequenced by immunoSEQ multiplex PCR; TCRdb stores in-frame clones only, minus some. The sample holds tens of thousands of clones; roughly 84% are singletons and the top ten take 3% to 4.5%. The sample consisted of peripheral blood. The receptors stem from a man between 50 and 59 years old with acute or convalescent COVID-19. Both conserved end residues are trimmed from each CDR3. Fields, in order: V gene, clone size, J gene, CDR3 length, CDR3 protein. Size is omitted from some rows. Given values are once, few, many or a class for expanded clones.

>TRBV18|-|TRBJ2-7|13
ASSPGGGPPYEQY
>TRBV3-1/TRBV3-2|-|TRBJ2-7|13
ASSPGLAGGYEQY
>TRBV6-5|-|TRBJ1-2|12
ASRPTGGDYGYT
>TRBV9|-|TRBJ2-5|14
ASSDTYSGSQETQY
>TRBV11-1|-|TRBJ2-1|13
ASSRKRGALSEQF
>TRBV11-2|-|TRBJ2-7|15
ASSFLPRDRGPYEQY
>TRBV19|-|TRBJ2-6|14
ASNPGGVPGANVLT
>TRBV6-5|-|TRBJ2-3|12
ASSTNPSWDTQY
>TRBV6-2/TRBV6-3|once|TRBJ2-7|11
ASSRLGIYEQY
>TRBV12-3/TRBV12-4|-|TRBJ2-7|10
ASRSSGGEQY
>TRBV27|-|TRBJ2-7|11
ASSLGRGYEQY
>TRBV7-6|-|TRBJ2-7|13
ASSLVGDRGREQY
>TRBV5-5|-|TRBJ1-1|12
ASSPRGLNTEAF
>TRBV11-2|-|TRBJ1-3|15
ASSLERGGAPGNTIY
>TRBV5-4|-|TRBJ2-5|13
ATQDSGGPRETQY
>TRBV6-5|-|TRBJ2-7|12
ASLRTTTTYEQY
>TRBV11-3|few|TRBJ2-7|12
ASSSGTSGTWGY
>TRBV7-8|-|TRBJ2-1|16
ASSVTGAQIAGAYEQF
>TRBV7-3|-|TRBJ2-5|13
ASSSSGAAAETQY
>TRBV29-1|-|TRBJ2-3|12
SVLAGVGPDTQY
>TRBV11-2|-|TRBJ1-5|12
ASSLGQKNQPQH
>TRBV5-1|-|TRBJ1-2|12
ASSLQQGYYGYT
>TRBV7-2|-|TRBJ2-5|14
ASSLASGGGQETQY
>TRBV13|-|TRBJ2-3|9
ASSLRDTQY
>TRBV6-5|-|TRBJ2-7|13
ASSYSGAGAYEQY
>TRBV4-3|-|TRBJ1-5|17
ASSQDWGQGGIFNQPQH
>TRBV7-9|-|TRBJ1-2|14
ASSLRDSYYERGYT
>TRBV27|-|TRBJ2-7|15
ASTPRTGVAHPYEQY
>TRBV7-2|-|TRBJ1-5|12
ASSSGRYNQPQH
>TRBV2|-|TRBJ2-1|16
ASSERAGRSTTDNEQF
>TRBV3-1/TRBV3-2|-|TRBJ1-1|13
ASSHRQGPNTEAF
>TRBV11-3|-|TRBJ2-1|11
ASSSGTGYEQF
>TRBV28|-|TRBJ2-2|14
ASSLYSIFNTGELF
>TRBV12-3/TRBV12-4|-|TRBJ2-5|10
ASNSVQETQY
>TRBV4-3|-|TRBJ2-1|13
ASSQDRAGYNEQF
>TRBV28|-|TRBJ2-7|14
ASSFIVGEESYEQY
>TRBV6-5|-|TRBJ2-1|14
ASSSLAGGLYNEQF
>TRBV28|few|TRBJ2-1|14
ASSSQGRGSYNEQF
>TRBV7-2|-|TRBJ2-5|11
ASSTGPQETQY
>TRBV6-4|-|TRBJ1-6|11
ASSPTVNSPLH
>TRBV24-1|-|TRBJ2-5|11
ATSDSGGETQY
>TRBV4-3|-|TRBJ1-1|12
ASSQEGASTEAF
>TRBV19|-|TRBJ2-1|13
ASSMVGGPVNEQF
>TRBV11-3|once|TRBJ2-7|14
ASSLVLRQGAFEQY
>TRBV19|-|TRBJ2-1|14
ASISPPLAGLSEQF
>TRBV15|-|TRBJ2-1|14
ATSRESKSSYNEQF
>TRBV12-3/TRBV12-4|-|TRBJ1-3|11
ATGESPGNTIY
>TRBV7-2|-|TRBJ2-1|13
ASSLTQGAYNEQF
>TRBV28|-|TRBJ2-4|14
ASSLVGELAKNIQY
>TRBV25-1|-|TRBJ2-4|11
ASSHSGTAIQY
>TRBV7-2|-|TRBJ1-4|15
ASSSQGALSTNEKLF
>TRBV7-6|-|TRBJ2-7|13
ASSYGTGGEWEQY